The 25 T cell receptor beta chains below were found in one sample sequenced in a study of Graves' ophthalmopathy and Graves' hyperthyroidism. Investigators amplified TCR beta CDR3 regions from RNA transcripts. HTBI-primed RT-PCR formed the first round, and a multiplex PCR formed the second. Each CDR3 protein is one row after TCRdb ran MiXCR on the multiplex PCR reads. The sample yields roughly 220,000 distinct CDR3 sequences, around 42% seen once. The sample comprised peripheral blood. The origin of the receptors is an adult man with Graves' ophthalmopathy.

The J gene is TRBJ2-7, the V gene TRBV20-1; 10 nucleotides line up with TRBD2. Germline lookup yields CDR1 DFQATT and CDR2 SNEGSKA (reference sequence). V was clipped by 1 base and J by 4 bases; unmatched bases: 13. The CDR3 is made up of 17 amino acids. The CDR3 nucleotides are TGCAGTGCTAGAGCCGGGGGGGCTAGCGGGAGTAGGTACGAGCAGTACTTC. This encodes CSARAGGASGSRYEQYF.

The gene calls are TRBV12-3 or TRBV12-4 and TRBJ2-3, with TRBD1 as a possible D gene (6 bases). There are 13 residues in the CDR3. V was cut by 6 bases and J by 5 bases, with 12 bases left in between. DNA for the CDR3: TGTGCCAGCAGAGCAGGGGCGGGAGATACGCAGTATTTT. This codes for CASRAGAGDTQYF.

This clonotype was found once. This rearrangement joins TRBV7-8 to TRBJ2-7; 13 nucleotides align to TRBD2. The CDR3 runs 18 residues. Germline V gene sequence: CDR1 SGHVS, CDR2 FQNEAQ. After removal of 2 bases from V and 4 bases from J, the junction contained 11 bases not matched to a gene. The CDR3 region is CASSLPGLAGIHRYEQYF. In DNA, the CDR3 is TGTGCCAGCAGCTTACCGGGACTAGCGGGGATTCATCGGTACGAGCAGTACTTC. Full variable domain (remainder filled in from reference TRBV7-8 and TRBJ2-7): GAGVSQSPRYKVAKRGQDVALRCDPISGHVSLFWYQQALGQGPEFLTYFQNEAQLDKSGLPSDRFFAERPEGSVSTLKIQRTQQEDSAVYLCASSLPGLAGIHRYEQYFGPGTRLTVT.

This clonotype was picked up many times. The chain combines TRBV25-1 with TRBJ1-1, with unresolved D. Trimming pared 3 bases from V and 1 base from J, leaving 15 bases between. Germline V gene lookup returns CDR1 MGHDK and CDR2 SYGVNS. The CDR3 totals 16 residues. The CDR3 coding sequence is TGTGCCAGCAGTGATGAACCTTCCCTAAGGAACACTGAAGCTTTCTTT. Its translation is CASSDEPSLRNTEAFF. Filled out from reference TRBV25-1 and TRBJ1-1, the complete variable domain reads EADIYQTPRYLVIGTGKKITLECSQTMGHDKMYWYQQDPGMELHLIHYSYGVNSTEKGDLSSESTVSRIRTEHFPLTLESARPSHTSQYLCASSDEPSLRNTEAFFGQGTRLTVV.

This clonotype was observed a few times. The chain recombines TRBV7-2 with TRBJ1-1, with D unclear. CDR3 length equals 14 residues. V lost 7 bases and J 0 bases, leaving 12 bases between the germline ends. Germline V gene sequence: CDR1 SGHTA, CDR2 FQGNSA. CDR3 nucleotides: TGTGCCAGCACCTTGGACCAAATGAACACTGAAGCTTTCTTT. It translates to CASTLDQMNTEAFF.

The chain couples TRBV7-6 to TRBJ2-7; 7 bases are shared with TRBD2. V dropped 5 bases and J dropped 2; count of bases not matched to a gene: 9. The germline CDR1 and CDR2 sequences are SGHVS and FNYEAQ. CDR3 length equals 15 residues. The CDR3, as DNA: TGTGCCAGCAGCCCCGAAGCGGGACCACCCTACGAGCAGTACTTC. As protein: CASSPEAGPPYEQYF.

The chain is built from TRBV5-1 and TRBJ2-3, with 14 bases identical to TRBD2. With V trimmed by 4 bases and J by 6 bases, 7 bases remained unmatched. The germline V gene has CDR1 SGHRS and CDR2 YFSETQ. The CDR3 contains 16 residues. The CDR3 is CASSKAGTSGSDTQYF. The CDR3 region has the DNA TGCGCCAGCAGCAAGGCCGGGACTAGCGGGAGTGATACGCAGTATTTT.

This clonotype was detected many times. The rearrangement links TRBV29-1 to TRBJ2-7; D is uncertain. The CDR3 covers 13 residues. The germline gives CDR1 SQVTM, CDR2 ANQGSEA. Trimming left V 4 bases short and J 2 bases short, with 12 bases between. CDR3 in amino acids: CSVVSFTAYEQYF. In nucleotides, the CDR3 is TGCAGCGTTGTATCCTTCACCGCCTACGAGCAGTACTTC.

The gene calls are TRBV5-4 and TRBJ1-2; D may be TRBD1 (6 bases). Between the trimmed V and J ends, which lost 2 bases and 8 bases, there was a span of 13 bases. The CDR3 has 13 amino acids. Looked up from germline, CDR1 is SGHNT and CDR2 is YYREEE (reference sequence). The CDR3 reads CASSFPEGGGYTF. In DNA, the CDR3 is TGTGCCAGCAGCTTCCCCGAGGGGGGAGGCTACACCTTC.

The chain recombines TRBV6-5 with TRBJ1-1, with D uncertain. Trimming left V 2 bases short and J 1 base short, with 8 bases between. CDR1 MNHEY and CDR2 SVGAGI come from the germline V gene. The CDR3 runs 14 residues. The CDR3 DNA follows: TGTGCCAGCAGTTACACACAAACGAACACTGAAGCTTTCTTT. Amino acids: CASSYTQTNTEAFF.

J is TRBJ1-1 and V is TRBV10-3; 10 bases agree with TRBD1. The J segment lost 2 bases and the V segment lost 1 base, leaving 4 bases of the junction unmatched. Germline CDR1 reads ENHRY; CDR2 reads SYGVKD. The CDR3 is 16 amino acids. The CDR3 reads CAISEFWTGGNTEAFF. The CDR3 DNA sequence: TGTGCCATCAGTGAGTTCTGGACAGGGGGAAACACTGAAGCTTTCTTT.

Ten or more counts support this clonotype. The J gene is TRBJ1-1, the V gene TRBV29-1; unclear D gene. Trimming removed 3 bases from V and 8 bases from J, with 16 bases in between. This CDR3 has 13 residues. The germline CDR1 and CDR2 sequences are SQVTM and ANQGSEA. Written as DNA, the CDR3 is TGCAGCGTTGACGTCGGGCCGCGCCCGGAAGCTTTCTTT. It encodes CSVDVGPRPEAFF.

The chain couples TRBV12-3 or TRBV12-4 to TRBJ1-1; possible D gene TRBD1, 6 bases. The CDR3 is made up of 14 amino acids. The germline V and J ends were trimmed by 4 bases and 5 bases, with 14 bases remaining between them. The CDR3 DNA reads as TGTGCCAGCAGTTCCTACACAGGGAGGACTGAAGCTTTCTTT. Translation: CASSSYTGRTEAFF.

Judged by abundance, this clonotype is hyperexpanded. V usage is TRBV10-3 and J usage is TRBJ2-7; D is uncertain. CDR1 ENHRY and CDR2 SYGVKD come from the germline V gene. The CDR3 has 11 amino acids. V shed 2 bases and J shed 5 bases, with 4 bases lying between them. CDR3 sequence: CAISEGNEQYF. In DNA form, the CDR3 reads TGTGCCATCAGTGAGGGAAACGAGCAGTACTTC.

V usage is TRBV7-2 and J usage is TRBJ2-7; D is possibly TRBD2 (5 bases). Germline CDR1 SGHTA, CDR2 FQGNSA. Trimming stripped 2 bases from V and 4 bases from J, with 15 bases between. The CDR3 sequence is 15 residues long. The chain's CDR3 is CASSLSAAAWYEQYF. The CDR3 nucleotides are TGTGCCAGCAGCTTATCTGCAGCGGCCTGGTACGAGCAGTACTTC.

The sample holds a few counts of this clonotype. The junction shows a germline mismatch at one end, possibly a read error. The chain recombines TRBV2 with TRBJ2-2, with a tentative D call TRBD1 (6 bases). The germline gives CDR1 SNHLY, CDR2 FYNNEI. This CDR3 comprises 13 residues. DNA of the CDR3: TGTGCCAACAGTCACAGGGAGAACGGGGAGCTGTTTTTT. Residues: CANSHRENGELFF.

This clonotype was counted between two and nine times. The J gene is TRBJ2-7, the V gene TRBV7-2; D gene unclear. Deletions cut 5 bases from V and 5 bases from J, with 16 bases between. Looked up from germline, CDR1 is SGHTA and CDR2 is FQGNSA. CDR3 length: 14 residues. The CDR3 region has the DNA TGTGCCAGCAGCGCCCGGGCCCGACGTGACGAGCAGTACTTC. Translation gives CASSARARRDEQYF.

The chain employs TRBV25-1 and TRBJ1-2; possibly TRBD1 for D (5 bases). Germline values: CDR1 MGHDK, CDR2 SYGVNS. The CDR3 sequence is 13 residues long. V was clipped by 5 bases and J by 8 bases, with 15 bases between them. CDR3 protein: CASSFPGMEGYTF. In DNA, the CDR3 is TGTGCCAGCAGTTTTCCAGGGATGGAGGGCTACACCTTC.

The chain recombines TRBV29-1 with TRBJ1-1, with 8 bases fitting TRBD1. Germline loops: CDR1 SQVTM, CDR2 ANQGSEA. The CDR3 extends over 18 amino acids. V was clipped by 3 bases and J by 0 bases; unmatched bases: 15. The CDR3 DNA sequence: TGCAGCGTTGATAGGGCAGGGGGCGTCACGACCCTGAACACTGAAGCTTTCTTT. Amino acids: CSVDRAGGVTTLNTEAFF.

The chain is built from TRBV2 and TRBJ1-1; weak D call: TRBD1 (5 bases). This CDR3 is 14 amino acids long. V was cut by 7 bases and J by 0 bases, with 12 bases left in between. Per germline, CDR1 SNHLY and CDR2 FYNNEI. The CDR3 sequence is CASKERGMNTEAFF. CDR3 in DNA: TGTGCCAGCAAAGAGCGGGGGATGAACACTGAAGCTTTCTTT.

The J gene is TRBJ2-2, the V gene TRBV10-3; 8 bases agree with TRBD2. This CDR3 is 19 amino acids long. J gave up 4 bases and V 5 bases, and 18 bases lay outside the gene matches. The germline gives CDR1 ENHRY, CDR2 SYGVKD. The CDR3, as DNA: TGTGCCATCAGTTCGGGATCGGGAATGAGCGGGAGCCGCACCGGGGAGCTGTTTTTT. Its translation is CAISSGSGMSGSRTGELFF.

This clonotype came up many times. This chain joins TRBV12-3 or TRBV12-4 and TRBJ2-7; D call uncertain. The CDR3 loop spans 14 amino acids. Trimming shortened V by 6 bases and J by 4 bases, and 16 bases separated the two germline ends. CDR3 bases: TGTGCCAGCAGCCGTCCCGGGCAGCCTTACGAGCAGTACTTC. Its protein is CASSRPGQPYEQYF.

The chain is built from TRBV7-4 and TRBJ1-2, with unresolved D. Germline V gives CDR1 SGHVT, CDR2 SQSDAQ. The CDR3 is 15 amino acids. Trimming left V 2 bases short and J 10 bases short, with 20 bases between. CDR3 region: CASSLSLIGTLFYTF. The CDR3, as DNA: TGTGCCAGCAGCTTAAGCCTAATAGGAACCTTGTTCTACACCTTC.

The CDR3 bases are TGTGCCAGCTCACCGGACAGGGGTTACACCTTC. Translated: CASSPDRGYTF. The chain combines TRBV18 with TRBJ1-2, with TRBD1 matching over 9 bases. The junction had 1 base not matched to a gene; V was cut back by 3 bases and J by 11 bases. CDR3 length: 11 amino acids. Germline V gives CDR1 KGHSH, CDR2 LQKENI.

This clonotype was picked up a small number of times. The gene calls are TRBV9 and TRBJ1-6; possibly TRBD1 for D (5 bases). Germline CDR1 is SGDLS and CDR2 is YYNGEE. V gave up 4 bases and J gave up 10 bases, with 18 bases separating them. This CDR3 spans 15 amino acids. In nucleotides, the CDR3 is TGTGCCAGCAGCCAAGTTGCACTTAAGGGGTCACCCCTCCACTTT. It translates to CASSQVALKGSPLHF.